This entry concerns a single TCR beta chain. Authors' processing steps: Cell counts per sample came from amplifying reference gene primers. This table comes from immunoSEQ multiplex PCR, and its TCRdb copy is limited to in-frame clones, with some not included. V and J calls and clone size are those listed in that table; D and trimming were worked out from the DNA. The sample includes about 88,000 clones, about 88% of them seen just once. The record originates from a study of blood T cell repertoires in COVID-19. As for the study in general: Material from acute and convalescent COVID-19 was sourced from the United States, Italy and Spain. T cells, B-cell-depleted T cells, or PBMCs supplied cDNA or gDNA.

Germline V gives CDR1 LNHDA, CDR2 SQIVND (reference sequence). Between the trimmed V and J ends, which lost 5 bases and 3 bases, there was a span of 10 bases. The CDR3 is 13 residues long. The chain joins TRBV19 to TRBJ1-1; D gene ambiguous. The sequenced sample consisted of peripheral blood. The TCR was taken from a woman aged 80 or older with active COVID-19. This chain's CDR3 is CASSAEGHTEAFF. The CDR3 bases are TGTGCCAGTAGTGCAGAGGGCCACACTGAAGCTTTCTTT. The full variable domain, rest sourced from reference TRBV19 and TRBJ1-1, is DGGITQSPKYLFRKEGQNVTLSCEQNLNHDAMYWYRQDPGQGLRLIYYSQIVNDFQKGDIAEGYSVSREKKESFPLTVTSAQKNPTAFYLCASSAEGHTEAFFGQGTRLTVV.